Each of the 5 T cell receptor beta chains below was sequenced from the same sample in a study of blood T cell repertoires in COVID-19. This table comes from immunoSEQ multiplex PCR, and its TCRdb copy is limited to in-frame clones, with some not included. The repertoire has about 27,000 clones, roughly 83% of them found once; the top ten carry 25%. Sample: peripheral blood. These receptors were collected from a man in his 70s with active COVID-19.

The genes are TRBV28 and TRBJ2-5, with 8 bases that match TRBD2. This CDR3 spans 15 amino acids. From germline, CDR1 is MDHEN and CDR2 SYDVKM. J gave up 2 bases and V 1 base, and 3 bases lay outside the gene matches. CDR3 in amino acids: CASSLSTGGQETQYF. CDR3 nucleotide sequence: TGTGCCAGCAGTTTATCAACGGGGGGGCAAGAGACCCAGTACTTC.

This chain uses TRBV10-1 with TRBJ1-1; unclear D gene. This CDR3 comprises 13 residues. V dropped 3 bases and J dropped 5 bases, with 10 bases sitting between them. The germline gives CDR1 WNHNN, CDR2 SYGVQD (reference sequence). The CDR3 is CASSDLEGTEAFF. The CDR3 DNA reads TGCGCCAGCAGTGATTTGGAGGGTACTGAAGCTTTCTTT.

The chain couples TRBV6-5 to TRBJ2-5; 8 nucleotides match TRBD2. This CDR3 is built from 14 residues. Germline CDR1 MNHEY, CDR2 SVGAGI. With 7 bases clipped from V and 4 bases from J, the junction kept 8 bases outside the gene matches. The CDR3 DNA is TGTGCCAGCAAGGCGGGAGGTGGTCCAGAGACCCAGTACTTC. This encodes CASKAGGGPETQYF.

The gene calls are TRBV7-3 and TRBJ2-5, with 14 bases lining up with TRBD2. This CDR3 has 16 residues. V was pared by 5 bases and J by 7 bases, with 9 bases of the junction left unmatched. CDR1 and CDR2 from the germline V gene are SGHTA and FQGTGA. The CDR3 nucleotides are TGTGCCAGCAGCGCCCGACTAGCGGGGGGGCCGGGGACCCAGTACTTC. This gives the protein CASSARLAGGPGTQYF.

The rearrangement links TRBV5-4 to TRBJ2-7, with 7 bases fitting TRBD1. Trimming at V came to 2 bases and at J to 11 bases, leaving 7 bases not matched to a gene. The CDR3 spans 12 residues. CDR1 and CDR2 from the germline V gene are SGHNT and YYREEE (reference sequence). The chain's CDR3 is CASSFYQGEEYF. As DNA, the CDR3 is TGTGCCAGCAGCTTTTATCAGGGGGAAGAGTACTTC.